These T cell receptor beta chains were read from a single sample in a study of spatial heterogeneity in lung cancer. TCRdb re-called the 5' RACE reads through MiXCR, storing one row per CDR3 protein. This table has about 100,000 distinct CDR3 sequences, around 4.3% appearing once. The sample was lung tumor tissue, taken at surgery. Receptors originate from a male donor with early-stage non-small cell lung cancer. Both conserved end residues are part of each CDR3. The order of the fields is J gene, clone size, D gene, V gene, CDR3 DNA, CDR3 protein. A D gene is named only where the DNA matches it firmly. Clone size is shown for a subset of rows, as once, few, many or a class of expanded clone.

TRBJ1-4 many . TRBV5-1 TGCGCCAGCAGCTTAGAGACGATGGGGGAAAAACTGTTTTTT CASSLETMGEKLFF
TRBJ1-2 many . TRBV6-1 TGTGCCAGCAGTGAAACGTATGACAGCTATGGCTACACCTTC CASSETYDSYGYTF
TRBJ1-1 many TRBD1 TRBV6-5 TGTGCCAGCGGACAGGGGCGCCAAACTGAAGCTTTCTTT CASGQGRQTEAFF
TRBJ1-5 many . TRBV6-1 TGTGCCAGCAAGGTCAGGGGTCAGCCCCAGCATTTT CASKVRGQPQHF
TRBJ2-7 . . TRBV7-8 TGTGCCAGCAGCTTGGCCCACCTGACCTACGAGCAGTACTTC CASSLAHLTYEQYF
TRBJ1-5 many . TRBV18 TGTGCCAGCTCCCCGAGCCAGGATCAGCCCCAGCATTTT CASSPSQDQPQHF
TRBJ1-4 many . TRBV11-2 TGTGCCAGCAGCTTCCGGCTTGGGGGCGAAAAACTGTTTTTT CASSFRLGGEKLFF
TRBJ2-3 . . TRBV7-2 TGTGCCAGCGGAGTGGGATTGGGGCCAGATACGCAGTATTTT CASGVGLGPDTQYF
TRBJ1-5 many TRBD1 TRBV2 TGTGCCAGCAGTGGCACAGGGGGTTATCAGCCCCAGCATTTT CASSGTGGYQPQHF
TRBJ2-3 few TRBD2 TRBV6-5 TGTGCCAGCAGTGGGACTAGCGGGAGGGTTGCAGATACGCAGTATTTT CASSGTSGRVADTQYF
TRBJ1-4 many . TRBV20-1 TGCAGTGCTTGGACGGGACCTAATGAAAAACTGTTTTTT CSAWTGPNEKLFF
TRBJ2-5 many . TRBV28 TGTGCCAGCAGTCAGGACAGTAGACAAGAGACCCAGTACTTC CASSQDSRQETQYF
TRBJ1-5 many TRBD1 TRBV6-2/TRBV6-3 TGTGCCACGGGACAGGACAGCAATCAGCCCCAGCATTTT CATGQDSNQPQHF
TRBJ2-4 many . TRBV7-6 TGTGCCAGCAGCTTAAGTCTCGGGGAAGGAAACATTCAGTACTTC CASSLSLGEGNIQYF
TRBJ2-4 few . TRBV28 TGTGCCAGCAGTCATACACGGGAGCCACTAGCCAAAAACATTCAGTACTTC CASSHTREPLAKNIQYF
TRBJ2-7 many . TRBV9 TGTGCCAGCAGCGGAAGCCCAGACCCCGAGCAGTACTTC CASSGSPDPEQYF
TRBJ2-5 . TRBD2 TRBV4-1 TGCGCCAGCAGCCAAGAAGGACTAGCGGGAAACCAGACCCAGTACTTC CASSQEGLAGNQTQYF
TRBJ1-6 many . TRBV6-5 TGTGCCAGCACCCGGGGTAACAATTCACCCCTCCACTTT CASTRGNNSPLHF
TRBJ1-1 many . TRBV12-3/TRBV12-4 TGTGCCAGCAGTTCGACTAGGAGTGCCGCCGAAGCTTTCTTT CASSSTRSAAEAFF
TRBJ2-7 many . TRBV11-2 TGTGCCAGCAGCTTCCGTCTTGGCGAGCAGTACTTC CASSFRLGEQYF
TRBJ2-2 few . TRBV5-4 TGTGCCAGCAGCTTGCTGGTAGACACCGGGGAGCTGTTTTTT CASSLLVDTGELFF
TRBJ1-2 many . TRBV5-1 TGCGCCAGCAGGAGACAGGTGGTGGCGTTCTACACCTTC CASRRQVVAFYTF
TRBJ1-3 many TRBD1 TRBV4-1 TGCGCCAGCAGCCAAGTGACAGGGTTGGGTGGAAACACCATATATTTT CASSQVTGLGGNTIYF
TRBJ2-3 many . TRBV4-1 TGCGCCAGCAGCCCGCGCGTTGGCTTCGACACAGATACGCAGTATTTT CASSPRVGFDTDTQYF
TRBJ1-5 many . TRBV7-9 TGTGCCAGCCGCGGGGACACAAATCAGCCCCAGCATTTT CASRGDTNQPQHF
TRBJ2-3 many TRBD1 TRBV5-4 TGTGCCAGCAGTATTACAGGGGATCCGCCAGATACGCAGTATTTT CASSITGDPPDTQYF
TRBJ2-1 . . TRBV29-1 TGCAGCGTTGCCGTGGGCAGCTCCTACAATGAGCAGTTCTTC CSVAVGSSYNEQFF
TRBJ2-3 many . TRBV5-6 TGTGCCAGCAGCTTGTTCGGCCTAGCTACAGATACGCAGTATTTT CASSLFGLATDTQYF
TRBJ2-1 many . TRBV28 TGTGCCAGCAGTTTGGCCCGGGGGGCCAATGAGCAGTTCTTC CASSLARGANEQFF
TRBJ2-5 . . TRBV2 TGTGCCAGCCGGACGGCAGTTCATCAAGAGACCCAGTACTTC CASRTAVHQETQYF
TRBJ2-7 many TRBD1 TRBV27 TGTGCCAGCAGTTCGACGACAGGGCTAGGCGAGCAGTACTTC CASSSTTGLGEQYF
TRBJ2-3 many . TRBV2 TGTGCCAGCACCCAACAGGGACAAGATACGCAGTATTTT CASTQQGQDTQYF
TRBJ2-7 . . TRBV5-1 TGCGCCAGCAGCCCTCAACCAGGGTACGAGCAGTACTTC CASSPQPGYEQYF
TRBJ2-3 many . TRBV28 TGTGCCAGCAGCACCACCTCTCGACTTCGCCCGGGCACAGATACGCAGTATTTT CASSTTSRLRPGTDTQYF
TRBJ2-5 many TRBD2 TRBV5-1 TGCGCCAGCAGCTTGGTAGCGGGAGAGGTAGAGACCCAGTACTTC CASSLVAGEVETQYF
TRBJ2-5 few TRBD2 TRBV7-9 TGTGCCAGCAGCTTATTGGGACTGGGGCGGGAGTCAGAGACCCAGTACTTC CASSLLGLGRESETQYF
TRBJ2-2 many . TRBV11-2 TGTGCCAGCAGCTTTACACAGGGATTCGCCGGGGAGCTGTTTTTT CASSFTQGFAGELFF
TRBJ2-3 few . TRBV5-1 TGCGCCAGCTCCGCCGAGGGTTACGGTACGCAGTATTTT CASSAEGYGTQYF
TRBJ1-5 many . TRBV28 TGTGCCAGCAGTAGGGGGGGCTATCAGAAGCCCCAGCATTTT CASSRGGYQKPQHF
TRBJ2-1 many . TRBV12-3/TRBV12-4 TGTGCCAGCAGTTTGACGGGACTGAGCTCCTACAATGAGCAGTTCTTC CASSLTGLSSYNEQFF
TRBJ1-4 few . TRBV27 TGTGCCAGCAGTTTCAGGGCGGGGGAGATTAATGAAAAACTGTTTTTT CASSFRAGEINEKLFF
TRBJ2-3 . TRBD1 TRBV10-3 TGTGCCATCAGTGAGCAGGGACAGGGAGGAAAAGATACGCAGTATTTT CAISEQGQGGKDTQYF
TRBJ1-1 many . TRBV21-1 TGTGCCAGCAGCTATAGGGGGCTGGGCACTGAAGCTTTCTTT CASSYRGLGTEAFF
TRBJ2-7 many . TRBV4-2 TGTGCCAGCAGCCAAGATAGACAGTACGAGCAGTACTTC CASSQDRQYEQYF
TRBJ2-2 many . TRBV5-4 TGTGCCAGCGGTTCTGTAAACACCGGGGAGCTGTTTTTT CASGSVNTGELFF
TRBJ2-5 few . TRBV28 TGTGCCAGCAGGTTTCGGACCCCAGAGACCCAGTACTTC CASRFRTPETQYF
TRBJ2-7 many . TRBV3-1 TGTGCCAGCAGCCAAGGGAGTTACGAGCAGTACTTC CASSQGSYEQYF
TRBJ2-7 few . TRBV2 TGTGCCAGCAACGTGAGCCCACTCTACGAGCAGTACTTC CASNVSPLYEQYF